The 21 T cell receptor beta chains given below trace back to one sample, sequenced in a study of blood T cell repertoires in COVID-19 (TCRdb year 2020). Libraries were made using the immunoSEQ multiplex PCR assay. TCRdb retrieved this table from immuneACCESS and kept in-frame rearrangements only. Not all clones are present; in checked studies, unresolved V genes account for under half, and no reason is known for the remainder. The sample includes about 240,000 clones, with 80% to 95% observed a single time. Of the sample, more than 0.65% falls within the top ten clones. Sequencing was carried out using peripheral blood. The receptors stem from a man in his thirties or forties with COVID-19, enrolled during active disease.

V and J are TRBV4-2 and TRBJ1-3, with D possibly TRBD1 on 6 matching bases. CDR3 length: 17 residues. V lost 2 bases and J 0 bases, leaving 14 bases between the germline ends. In germline, CDR1 is LGHNA, CDR2 YNFKEQ. Here the CDR3 reads CASSQPQTGFSGNTIYF. CDR3 DNA: TGTGCCAGCAGCCAACCGCAAACAGGGTTCTCTGGAAACACCATATATTTT.

The chain uses TRBV6-4 and TRBJ1-6; no firm D call. The CDR3 extends over 13 amino acids. Germline V lookup: CDR1 MRHNA, CDR2 SNTAGT. The V and J ends lost 10 bases and 0 bases respectively, with 7 bases between them. The CDR3 reads CATSSSYNSPLHF. CDR3 DNA: TGTGCCACTTCTAGCTCCTATAATTCACCCCTCCACTTT.

The V and J genes are TRBV7-9 and TRBJ1-5, with TRBD1 identical over 9 bases. This CDR3 spans 14 amino acids. V shed 3 bases and J 6 bases; nucleotides not matched to a gene: 3. Germline CDR1 and CDR2: SEHNR and FQNEAQ (reference sequence). The CDR3, as DNA: TGTGCCAGCAGCTTTCCGGGACAGGGTCAGCCCCAGCATTTT. Translating it yields CASSFPGQGQPQHF.

This clone was seen once. V gene TRBV20-1 combines with J gene TRBJ2-2; D uncertain. V was cut by 3 bases and J by 2 bases, with 10 bases left in between. The CDR3 runs to 14 residues. In germline, CDR1 is DFQATT, CDR2 SNEGSKA (reference sequence). The CDR3 is CSASTTPNTGELFF. CDR3 DNA: TGCAGTGCTAGTACGACACCAAACACCGGGGAGCTGTTTTTT.

The V and J genes are TRBV2 and TRBJ2-5; tentatively, D is TRBD1 (6 bases). The CDR3 sequence is 16 residues long. With 0 bases removed from V and 2 bases from J, the gap between germline ends came to 13 bases. CDR1 is SNHLY, CDR2 FYNNEI, per germline. CDR3 DNA sequence: TGTGCCAGCAGTGAAGCGGGGGCGACACCTCAAGAGACCCAGTACTTC. It encodes CASSEAGATPQETQYF. The full variable domain, with the rest looked up from reference TRBV2 and TRBJ2-5, is EPEVTQTPSHQVTQMGQEVILRCVPISNHLYFYWYRQILGQKVEFLVSFYNNEISEKSEIFDDQFSVERPDGSNFTLKIRSTKLEDSAMYFCASSEAGATPQETQYFGPGTRLLVL.

This chain connects TRBV5-1 to TRBJ2-1; the match to TRBD2 covers 8 bases. Germline values: CDR1 SGHRS, CDR2 YFSETQ. The CDR3 loop spans 14 amino acids. After removal of 3 bases from V and 4 bases from J, the junction contained 3 bases not matched to a gene. The CDR3 sequence: CASSYGGVYNEQFF. CDR3 sequence (DNA): TGCGCCAGCAGCTACGGGGGGGTTTACAATGAGCAGTTCTTC.

The chain has TRBV6-1 and TRBJ1-2; the D gene is possibly TRBD1 (6 bases). The V and J ends lost 3 bases and 8 bases respectively, with 13 bases between them. From germline, CDR1 is MNHNS and CDR2 SASEGT. The CDR3 sequence is 13 residues long. CDR3 bases: TGTGCCAGCAGTGAGTTCGGGACAAGGGGCTACACCTTC. This sequence encodes CASSEFGTRGYTF.

The genes are TRBV19 and TRBJ1-2, with 9 nucleotides matching TRBD1. The CDR3 is 14 residues long. Germline values: CDR1 LNHDA, CDR2 SQIVND (reference sequence). Trimming removed 6 bases from V and 6 bases from J; junction bases left unmatched: 8. CDR3 protein: CASSPEWDRDGYTF. The CDR3 bases are TGTGCCAGTAGCCCCGAGTGGGACAGGGATGGCTACACCTTC.

The rearrangement joins TRBV18 to TRBJ1-1; maybe TRBD1 (5 bases). V lost 1 base, J lost 4 bases, and 7 bases lay in between. The CDR3 runs to 13 residues. Germline CDR1 KGHSH, CDR2 LQKENI. CDR3 nucleotide sequence: TGTGCCAGCTCACCACGGGGCGGCACTGAAGCTTTCTTT. Protein sequence: CASSPRGGTEAFF. Together with reference TRBV18 and TRBJ1-1, the CDR3 gives the full variable domain: NAGVMQNPRHLVRRRGQEARLRCSPMKGHSHVYWYRQLPEEGLKFMVYLQKENIIDESGMPKERFSAEFPKEGPSILRIQQVVRGDSAAYFCASSPRGGTEAFFGQGTRLTVV.

This chain connects TRBV30 to TRBJ1-1, with D uncertain. Germline CDR1 GTSNPN, CDR2 SVGIG (reference sequence). The CDR3 has 14 residues. Trimming stripped 0 bases from V and 1 base from J, with 9 bases between. The CDR3 nucleotides read TGTGCCTGGAGTGTACGTTCCGGGAACACTGAAGCTTTCTTT. It is translated as CAWSVRSGNTEAFF. Combining the CDR3 with reference TRBV30 and TRBJ1-1 gives the whole variable domain SQTIHQWPATLVQPVGSPLSLECTVEGTSNPNLYWYRQAAGRGLQLLFYSVGIGQISSEVPQNLSASRPQDRQFILSSKKLLLSDSGFYLCAWSVRSGNTEAFFGQGTRLTVV.

This chain joins TRBV2 and TRBJ1-5, with TRBD1 as a possible D gene (5 bases). The germline V and J ends were trimmed by 8 bases and 1 base, with 15 bases remaining between them. The CDR3 is 15 residues long. Germline CDR1 reads SNHLY; CDR2 reads FYNNEI. The CDR3 reads CASYIRGVSNQPQHF. DNA of the CDR3: TGTGCCAGCTACATTCGGGGGGTAAGCAATCAGCCCCAGCATTTT.

This clone was counted a single time. The J gene is TRBJ2-1, the V gene TRBV7-9; 7 bases agree with TRBD1. J gave up 8 bases and V 1 base, and 8 bases lay outside the gene matches. Germline-derived CDR1 and CDR2 are SEHNR and FQNEAQ (reference sequence). This CDR3 is 15 amino acids long. DNA for the CDR3: TGTGCCAGCAGCTTAGGACAGGGATTGTTCGATGAGCAGTTCTTC. This translates into CASSLGQGLFDEQFF.

This clone appeared once. The rearrangement links TRBV6-5 to TRBJ1-4; the D gene is possibly TRBD1 (5 bases). Germline V gene data show CDR1 as MNHEY and CDR2 as SVGAGI. The CDR3 is 16 amino acids. V was clipped by 4 bases and J by 7 bases, with 19 bases between them. The CDR3 DNA sequence: TGTGCCAGCAGTTCATCGGGACTTCAAGGAGGTGAAAAACTGTTTTTT. It yields the protein CASSSSGLQGGEKLFF.

The chain has TRBV6-5 and TRBJ1-1; 8 bases are shared with TRBD1. The junction had 9 bases not matched to a gene; V was cut back by 7 bases and J by 5 bases. Germline values: CDR1 MNHEY, CDR2 SVGAGI. CDR3 length: 14 amino acids. CDR3 in amino acids: CASNPGQEYTEAFF. CDR3 sequence (DNA): TGTGCCAGCAACCCGGGACAGGAGTATACTGAAGCTTTCTTT.

The chain couples TRBV7-2 to TRBJ2-5; no definite D call. Germline loops: CDR1 SGHTA, CDR2 FQGNSA. The CDR3 is made up of 13 amino acids. V was cut by 3 bases and J by 5 bases, with 10 bases left in between. The DNA of the CDR3 is TGTGCCAGCAGCTTCCCCCCCCGGGAGACCCAGTACTTC. Residues: CASSFPPRETQYF.

The chain employs TRBV4-1 and TRBJ2-3, with 14 bases matching TRBD2. Trimming removed 4 bases from V and 2 bases from J; junction bases left unmatched: 8. This CDR3 is 18 amino acids long. In germline, CDR1 is MGHRA, CDR2 YSYEKL. In DNA, the CDR3 is TGCGCCAGCAGCCTTAGACTAGCGGGGGGGCCCCCCACAGATACGCAGTATTTT. Its translation: CASSLRLAGGPPTDTQYF.

The V call is TRBV5-1, the J call TRBJ1-1; 10 bases fit TRBD1. J gave up 5 bases and V 4 bases, and 5 bases lay outside the gene matches. This CDR3 has 14 amino acids. Germline V gene data show CDR1 as SGHRS and CDR2 as YFSETQ. CDR3 DNA: TGCGCCAGCAGCCACGGGACAGGGGAAACTGAAGCTTTCTTT. This encodes CASSHGTGETEAFF.

The rearrangement uses TRBV29-1 and TRBJ1-1; D is undetermined. The germline gives CDR1 SQVTM, CDR2 ANQGSEA. The V and J ends lost 5 bases and 4 bases respectively, with 11 bases between them. This CDR3 has 12 residues. CDR3 sequence reads: CSVPGVATEAFF. The CDR3 region has the DNA TGCAGCGTTCCGGGAGTCGCCACTGAAGCTTTCTTT.

The chain joins TRBV5-4 to TRBJ2-7; TRBD2 might be the D (6 bases). This CDR3 has 15 residues. V lost 2 bases, J lost 2 bases, and 14 bases lay in between. Germline CDR1 SGHNT, CDR2 YYREEE (reference sequence). The CDR3 here is CASSFGGTPTYEQYF. Here the CDR3 DNA reads TGTGCCAGCAGCTTCGGCGGGACGCCGACCTACGAGCAGTACTTC.

V usage is TRBV4-2 and J usage is TRBJ1-1, with 8 bases fitting TRBD1. J gave up 7 bases and V 0 bases, and 7 bases lay outside the gene matches. Germline assignment: CDR1 LGHNA and CDR2 YNFKEQ. The CDR3 totals 15 residues. CDR3 region: CASSQEDRERNEAFF. The DNA of the CDR3 is TGTGCCAGCAGCCAAGAGGACAGGGAAAGGAATGAAGCTTTCTTT.

This sequence joins TRBV2 and TRBJ2-2; D is possibly TRBD2 (7 bases). The V end was cut by 7 bases, the J end by 3 bases, with 15 bases between. CDR1 SNHLY and CDR2 FYNNEI come from the germline V gene. The CDR3 consists of 15 residues. The CDR3 nucleotides read TGTGCCAGCATCGCCGGGGGGCTGGACACCGGGGAGCTGTTTTTT. As protein: CASIAGGLDTGELFF.